The 4 T cell receptor beta chains presented below share a single source sample, sequenced in a study of blood T cell repertoires in COVID-19. Clones were read by immunoSEQ multiplex PCR, and TCRdb kept only the in-frame ones, dropping some. The sample records 100,000 to 120,000 clones, 81% being singletons. The specimen was peripheral blood. All receptors come from a man aged 50-60 years with acute or convalescent COVID-19.

The chain has TRBV15 and TRBJ2-1; 10 positions match TRBD2. CDR1 is LNHNV, CDR2 YYDKDF, per germline (reference sequence). Trimming took 0 bases from V and 2 from J; bases not matched to a gene: 16. The CDR3 sequence is 21 residues long. The CDR3 region is CATSREGGAGGPSSTYNEQFF. CDR3 in DNA: TGTGCCACCAGCAGAGAGGGAGGAGCGGGGGGGCCCTCTAGCACCTACAATGAGCAGTTCTTC.

The chain carries TRBV27 and TRBJ1-6; D is uncertain. V dropped 4 bases and J dropped 9 bases, with 13 bases sitting between them. CDR3 size: 14 residues. Germline values: CDR1 MNHEY, CDR2 SMNVEV (reference sequence). The CDR3 here is CASSSDVDFSPLHF. The CDR3 nucleotides read TGTGCCAGCAGTTCGGACGTGGACTTTTCACCCCTCCACTTT.

J is TRBJ2-1 and V is TRBV2, with D perhaps TRBD2 (7 bases). Trimming took 5 bases from V and 12 from J, leaving 23 bases between them. The CDR3 runs 15 residues. Germline V CDR1 and CDR2: SNHLY, FYNNEI. The CDR3 sequence: CASSLDPTSKGVQFF. CDR3 nucleotide sequence: TGTGCCAGCAGTCTAGACCCGACTAGCAAGGGGGTGCAGTTCTTC. The variable domain in full, with the rest retrieved from reference TRBV2 and TRBJ2-1, is EPEVTQTPSHQVTQMGQEVILRCVPISNHLYFYWYRQILGQKVEFLVSFYNNEISEKSEIFDDQFSVERPDGSNFTLKIRSTKLEDSAMYFCASSLDPTSKGVQFFGPGTRLTVL.

The chain is built from TRBV28 and TRBJ2-2, with 9 bases aligning to TRBD2. The CDR3 totals 18 residues. Germline CDR1 and CDR2: MDHEN and SYDVKM. Trimming took 6 bases from V and 4 from J; bases not matched to a gene: 15. The CDR3 DNA is TGTGCCAGCAGCGGTCTGGGGGCACTAGCGGGTCTCACCGGGGAGCTGTTTTTT. This encodes CASSGLGALAGLTGELFF.